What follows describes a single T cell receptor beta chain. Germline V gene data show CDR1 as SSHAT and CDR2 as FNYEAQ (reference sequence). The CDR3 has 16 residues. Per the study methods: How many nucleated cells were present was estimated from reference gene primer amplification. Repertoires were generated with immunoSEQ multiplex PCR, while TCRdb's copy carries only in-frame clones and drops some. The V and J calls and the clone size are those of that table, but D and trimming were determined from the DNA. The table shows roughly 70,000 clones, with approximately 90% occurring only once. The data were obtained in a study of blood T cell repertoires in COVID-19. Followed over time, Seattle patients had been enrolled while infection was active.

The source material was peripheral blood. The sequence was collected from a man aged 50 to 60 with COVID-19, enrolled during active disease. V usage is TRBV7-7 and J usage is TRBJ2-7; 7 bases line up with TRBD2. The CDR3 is CASSLARGFLTYEQYV. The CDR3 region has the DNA TGTGCTAGCAGCTTAGCGCGGGGGTTTCTCACCTACGAGCAGTACGTC.